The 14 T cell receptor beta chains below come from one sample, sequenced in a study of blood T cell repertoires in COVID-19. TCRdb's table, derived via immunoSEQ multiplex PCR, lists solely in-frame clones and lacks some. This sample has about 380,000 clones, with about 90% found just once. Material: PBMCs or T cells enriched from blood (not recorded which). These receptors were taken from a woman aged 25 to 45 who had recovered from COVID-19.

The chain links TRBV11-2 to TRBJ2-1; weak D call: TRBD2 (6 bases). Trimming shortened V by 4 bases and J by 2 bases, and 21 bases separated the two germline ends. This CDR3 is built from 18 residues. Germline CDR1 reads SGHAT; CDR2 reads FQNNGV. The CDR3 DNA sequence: TGTGCCAGCAGCTCGCCCGACTCCCTAGCGACGACCTACAATGAGCAGTTCTTC. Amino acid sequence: CASSSPDSLATTYNEQFF.

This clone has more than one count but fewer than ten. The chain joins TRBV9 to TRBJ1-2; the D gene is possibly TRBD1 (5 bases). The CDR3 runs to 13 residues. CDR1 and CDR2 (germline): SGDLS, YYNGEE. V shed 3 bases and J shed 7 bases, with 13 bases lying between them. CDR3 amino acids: CASSETLGGGYTF. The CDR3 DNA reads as TGTGCCAGCAGCGAGACTTTGGGGGGTGGCTACACCTTC.

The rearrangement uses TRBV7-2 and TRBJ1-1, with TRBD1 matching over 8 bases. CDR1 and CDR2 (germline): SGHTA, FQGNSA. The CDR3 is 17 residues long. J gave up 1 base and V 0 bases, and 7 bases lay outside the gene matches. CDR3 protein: CASSLAGQGAWNTEAFF. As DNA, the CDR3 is TGTGCCAGCAGCTTAGCGGGCCAGGGGGCTTGGAACACTGAAGCTTTCTTT.

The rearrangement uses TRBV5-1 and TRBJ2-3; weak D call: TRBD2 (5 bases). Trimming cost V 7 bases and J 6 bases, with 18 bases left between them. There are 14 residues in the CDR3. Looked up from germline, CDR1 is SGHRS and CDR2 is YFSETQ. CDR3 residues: CASAAGTRRDTQYF. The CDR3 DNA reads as TGCGCCAGCGCGGCTGGAACTAGGAGGGATACGCAGTATTTT.

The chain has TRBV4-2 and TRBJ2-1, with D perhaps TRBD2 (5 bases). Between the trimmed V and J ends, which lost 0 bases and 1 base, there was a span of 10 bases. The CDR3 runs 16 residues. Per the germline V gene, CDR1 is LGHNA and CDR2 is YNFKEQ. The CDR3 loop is CASSQDWTGSYNEQFF. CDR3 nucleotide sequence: TGTGCCAGCAGCCAAGATTGGACGGGGTCCTACAATGAGCAGTTCTTC.

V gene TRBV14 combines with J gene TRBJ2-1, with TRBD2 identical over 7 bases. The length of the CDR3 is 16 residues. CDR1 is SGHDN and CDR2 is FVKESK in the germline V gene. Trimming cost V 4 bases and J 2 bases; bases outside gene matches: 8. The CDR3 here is CASSPLARTAYNEQFF. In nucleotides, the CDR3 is TGTGCCAGCAGCCCACTAGCGAGGACCGCCTACAATGAGCAGTTCTTC. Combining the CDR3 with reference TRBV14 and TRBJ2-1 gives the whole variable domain EAGVTQFPSHSVIEKGQTVTLRCDPISGHDNLYWYRRVMGKEIKFLLHFVKESKQDESGMPNNRFLAERTGGTYSTLKVQPAELEDSGVYFCASSPLARTAYNEQFFGPGTRLTVL.

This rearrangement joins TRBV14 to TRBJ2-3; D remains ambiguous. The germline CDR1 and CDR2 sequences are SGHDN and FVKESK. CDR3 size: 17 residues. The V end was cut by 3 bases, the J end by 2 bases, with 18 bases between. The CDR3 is CASSHFSPYFNTDTQYF. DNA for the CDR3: TGTGCCAGCAGCCACTTTAGCCCCTACTTTAACACAGATACGCAGTATTTT.

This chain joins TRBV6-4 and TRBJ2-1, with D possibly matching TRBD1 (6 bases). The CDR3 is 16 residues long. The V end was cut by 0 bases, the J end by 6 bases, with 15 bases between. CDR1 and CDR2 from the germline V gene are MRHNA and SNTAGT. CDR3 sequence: CASSDSVRGRFNEQFF. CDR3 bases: TGTGCCAGCAGTGACTCGGTCAGGGGTCGTTTCAATGAGCAGTTCTTC.

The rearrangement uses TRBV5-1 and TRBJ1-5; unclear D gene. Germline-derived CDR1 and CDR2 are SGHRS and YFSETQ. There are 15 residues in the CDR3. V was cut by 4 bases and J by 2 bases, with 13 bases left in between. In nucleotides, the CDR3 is TGCGCCAGCAGCCAGACGGGTGGTGGCAATCAGCCCCAGCATTTT. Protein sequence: CASSQTGGGNQPQHF.

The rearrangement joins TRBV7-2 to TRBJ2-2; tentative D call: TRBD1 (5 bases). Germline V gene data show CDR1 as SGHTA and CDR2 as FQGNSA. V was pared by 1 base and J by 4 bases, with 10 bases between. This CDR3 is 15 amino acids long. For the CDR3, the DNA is TGTGCCAGCAGCTTAGTCCCGGACATCACCGGGGAGCTGTTTTTT. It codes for CASSLVPDITGELFF.

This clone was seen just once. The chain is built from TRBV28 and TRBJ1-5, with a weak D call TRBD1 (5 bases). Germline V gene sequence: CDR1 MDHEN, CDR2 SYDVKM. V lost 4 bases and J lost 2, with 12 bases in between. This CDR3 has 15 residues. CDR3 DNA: TGTGCCAGCAGTTGGGGTGGAGGGGGCAATCAGCCCCAGCATTTT. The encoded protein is CASSWGGGGNQPQHF.

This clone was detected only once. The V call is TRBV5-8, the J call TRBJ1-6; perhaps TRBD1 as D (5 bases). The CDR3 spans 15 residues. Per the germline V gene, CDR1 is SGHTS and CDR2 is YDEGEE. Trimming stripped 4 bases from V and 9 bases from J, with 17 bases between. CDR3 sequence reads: CASSPGGVLGSPLHF. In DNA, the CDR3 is TGTGCCAGCAGCCCCGGGGGGGTCCTTGGTTCACCCCTCCACTTT.

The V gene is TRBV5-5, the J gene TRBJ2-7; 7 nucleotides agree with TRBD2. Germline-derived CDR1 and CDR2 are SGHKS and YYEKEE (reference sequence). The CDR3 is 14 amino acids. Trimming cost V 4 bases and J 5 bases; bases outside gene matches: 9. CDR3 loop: CASSVVRGRDEQYF. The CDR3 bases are TGTGCCAGCAGCGTCGTTCGAGGGAGGGACGAGCAGTACTTC. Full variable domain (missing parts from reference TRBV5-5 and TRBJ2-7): DAGVTQSPTHLIKTRGQQVTLRCSPISGHKSVSWYQQVLGQGPQFIFQYYEKEERGRGNFPDRFSARQFPNYSSELNVNALLLGDSALYLCASSVVRGRDEQYFGPGTRLTVT.

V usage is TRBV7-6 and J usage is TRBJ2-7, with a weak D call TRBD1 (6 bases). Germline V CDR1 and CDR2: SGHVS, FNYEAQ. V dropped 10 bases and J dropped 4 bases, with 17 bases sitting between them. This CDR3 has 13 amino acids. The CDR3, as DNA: TGTGCCACCGCCGGGGACACCGGATACGAGCAGTACTTC. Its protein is CATAGDTGYEQYF. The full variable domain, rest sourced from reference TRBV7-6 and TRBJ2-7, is GAGVSQSPRYKVTKRGQDVALRCDPISGHVSLYWYRQALGQGPEFLTYFNYEAQQDKSGLPNDRFSAERPEGSISTLTIQRTEQRDSAMYRCATAGDTGYEQYFGPGTRLTVT.